What follows are 19 T cell receptor beta chains derived from one specimen sequenced in a study of OX40 agonist ivuxolimab in advanced cancers. TCRdb's copy holds only in-frame clones and misses some; the assay was immunoSEQ multiplex PCR. In the table there are 48,000 or so clones, around 84% of which are singletons. Here the sequenced sample was CD4+ or CD8+ T cells sorted from blood, taken in a trial of the OX40 agonist ivuxolimab. Receptors were obtained from an adult with an advanced solid tumor such as melanoma, head and neck, liver or kidney cancer.

The rearrangement joins TRBV30 to TRBJ2-1, with D perhaps TRBD1 (6 bases). V lost 5 bases, J lost 4 bases, and 15 bases lay in between. In germline, CDR1 is GTSNPN, CDR2 SVGIG (reference sequence). The CDR3 totals 14 residues. CDR3 amino acids: CAWSQGQRYNEQFF. In DNA form, the CDR3 reads TGTGCCTGGTCTCAGGGGCAAAGGTACAATGAGCAGTTCTTC.

V is TRBV19 and J is TRBJ1-5; tentatively, D is TRBD1 (6 bases). The germline V gene encodes CDR1 LNHDA and CDR2 SQIVND (reference sequence). Between the trimmed V and J ends, which lost 3 bases and 0 bases, there was a span of 27 bases. The CDR3 covers 21 residues. The DNA of the CDR3 is TGTGCCAGTAGTATTCGTATTTGGTCACAGGGAAGTATCTATAGCAATCAGCCCCAGCATTTT. Residues: CASSIRIWSQGSIYSNQPQHF.

This clone was observed a handful of times. This chain connects TRBV6-1 to TRBJ1-1; 7 bases line up with TRBD1. The CDR3 spans 14 residues. V was clipped by 10 bases and J by 5 bases; unmatched bases: 13. Germline V gene data show CDR1 as MNHNS and CDR2 as SASEGT. The CDR3 bases are TGTGCCACCGTAACAGGGGTGGCTTGGACTGAAGCTTTCTTT. Protein sequence: CATVTGVAWTEAFF.

The V and J genes are TRBV18 and TRBJ1-3; TRBD1 agrees at 10 bases. CDR1 and CDR2 from the germline V gene are KGHSH and LQKENI. Unmatched junction bases numbered 3, after V lost 3 bases and J lost 4 bases. This CDR3 has 15 amino acids. This chain's CDR3 is CASSPTGGAGNTIYF. The CDR3 coding sequence is TGTGCCAGCTCACCGACAGGGGGCGCCGGAAACACCATATATTTT.

V gene TRBV2 combines with J gene TRBJ2-5; D gene unclear. This CDR3 has 13 residues. V lost 7 bases to trimming and J lost 1 base, with 10 bases between them. CDR1 and CDR2 from the germline V gene are SNHLY and FYNNEI. Here the CDR3 reads CASTLRVQETQYF. CDR3 sequence (DNA): TGTGCCAGCACATTACGGGTCCAAGAGACCCAGTACTTC. The full variable domain, its missing parts supplied by reference TRBV2 and TRBJ2-5, is EPEVTQTPSHQVTQMGQEVILRCVPISNHLYFYWYRQILGQKVEFLVSFYNNEISEKSEIFDDQFSVERPDGSNFTLKIRSTKLEDSAMYFCASTLRVQETQYFGPGTRLLVL.

This clone appeared once. The chain employs TRBV7-9 and TRBJ1-1; tentative D call: TRBD1 (6 bases). The CDR3 runs to 13 residues. The germline CDR1 and CDR2 sequences are SEHNR and FQNEAQ (reference sequence). V lost 5 bases and J 2 bases, leaving 9 bases between the germline ends. CDR3 protein: CASSQQGNTEAFF. CDR3 nucleotides: TGTGCCAGCAGCCAACAGGGTAACACTGAAGCTTTCTTT.

The chain links TRBV21-1 to TRBJ1-6. TRBV21-1 is designated a pseudogene. The CDR3 is 21 amino acids. The CDR3 spells CASSKAFRGGDMLSYNSPLHF. CDR3 coding DNA: TGTGCCAGCAGCAAAGCGTTCAGGGGGGGGGATATGTTATCCTATAATTCACCCCTCCACTTT.

The chain couples TRBV6-1 to TRBJ1-5, with 12 bases lining up with TRBD1. The CDR3 contains 18 residues. Unmatched junction bases numbered 12, after V lost 2 bases and J lost 7 bases. Germline V gene sequence: CDR1 MNHNS, CDR2 SASEGT. The CDR3 loop reads CASSEHLTGTGGFQPQHF. As DNA, the CDR3 is TGTGCCAGCAGTGAACACCTCACCGGGACAGGGGGCTTCCAGCCCCAGCATTTT.

V usage is TRBV9 and J usage is TRBJ2-3, with D possibly being TRBD1 (6 bases). The V end lost 5 bases, the J end lost 4 bases, and 17 bases lay between the germline ends. The germline gives CDR1 SGDLS, CDR2 YYNGEE. CDR3 size: 15 residues. The CDR3 sequence: CASSNLLQGPDTQYF. The CDR3 region has the DNA TGTGCCAGCAGTAACCTATTACAGGGCCCAGATACGCAGTATTTT. The full variable domain, its missing parts supplied by reference TRBV9 and TRBJ2-3, is DSGVTQTPKHLITATGQRVTLRCSPRSGDLSVYWYQQSLDQGLQFLIQYYNGEERAKGNILERFSAQQFPDLHSELNLSSLELGDSALYFCASSNLLQGPDTQYFGPGTRLTVL.

This chain links TRBV7-3 with TRBJ1-1; 7 bases match TRBD1. Germline V gene data show CDR1 as SGHTA and CDR2 as FQGTGA. J gave up 4 bases and V 6 bases, and 5 bases lay outside the gene matches. The CDR3 has 13 residues. CDR3 protein: CASRESGGTEAFF. The CDR3 coding sequence is TGTGCCAGCAGGGAATCAGGGGGCACTGAAGCTTTCTTT.

The chain joins TRBV6-1 to TRBJ2-5, with 8 bases that match TRBD1. The J segment lost 5 bases and the V segment lost 6 bases, leaving 8 bases of the junction unmatched. The V gene's germline CDR1 is MNHNS and CDR2 SASEGT. This CDR3 region has 14 residues. The CDR3 sequence is CASRRGTGGETQYF. DNA for the CDR3: TGTGCCAGCAGAAGAGGGACAGGTGGGGAGACCCAGTACTTC.

The chain uses TRBV7-8 and TRBJ1-2; D ambiguous. V gave up 1 base and J gave up 0 bases, with 12 bases separating them. This CDR3 region has 16 residues. Germline CDR1 and CDR2: SGHVS and FQNEAQ. CDR3 nucleotide sequence: TGTGCCAGCAGCTTAGAGGCACAGCTAGCTAACTATGGCTACACCTTC. Translated: CASSLEAQLANYGYTF.

The genes are TRBV7-2 and TRBJ1-5; the D gene is possibly TRBD1 (6 bases). CDR3 size: 15 residues. Looked up from germline, CDR1 is SGHTA and CDR2 is FQGNSA. The V end lost 1 base, the J end lost 4 bases, and 11 bases lay between the germline ends. The DNA for the CDR3 is TGTGCCAGCAGCTTAGAACAGGGTTTAAATCAGCCCCAGCATTTT. Its protein product is CASSLEQGLNQPQHF.

This rearrangement joins TRBV6-4 to TRBJ1-2; tentatively, D is TRBD1 (6 bases). CDR3 length: 13 amino acids. Trimming shortened V by 4 bases and J by 7 bases, and 13 bases separated the two germline ends. CDR1 is MRHNA and CDR2 is SNTAGT in the germline V gene. CDR3 residues: CASSVSLGAGYTF. CDR3 DNA sequence: TGTGCCAGCAGTGTCTCACTGGGGGCTGGCTACACCTTC.

V and J are TRBV19 and TRBJ2-1; TRBD2 agrees at 8 bases. V gave up 7 bases and J gave up 5 bases; unmatched junction bases: 7. There are 14 residues in the CDR3. Germline values: CDR1 LNHDA, CDR2 SQIVND (reference sequence). CDR3 nucleotides: TGTGCCAGTAAGCCGGGGGGGCCCGACAATGAGCAGTTCTTC. This sequence encodes CASKPGGPDNEQFF.

The chain carries TRBV15 and TRBJ1-1; TRBD1 matches at 8 bases. This CDR3 contains 15 residues. The V segment lost 3 bases and the J segment 4 bases; nucleotides outside the gene matches: 7. In germline, CDR1 is LNHNV, CDR2 YYDKDF (reference sequence). For the CDR3, the DNA is TGTGCCACCAGCAGCCAACAGGGGGGAGGCACTGAAGCTTTCTTT. Protein product: CATSSQQGGGTEAFF.

This rearrangement joins TRBV23-1 to TRBJ1-1; TRBD1 matches 7 bases. TRBV23-1 qualifies as an ORF whose function is uncertain. The CDR3 covers 14 residues. V gave up 5 bases and J gave up 0 bases; unmatched junction bases: 3. CDR3 sequence: CASSEQGMNTEAFF. CDR3 nucleotide sequence: TGCGCCAGCAGTGAACAGGGGATGAACACTGAAGCTTTCTTT.

Only one count was recorded for this clone. The V and J genes are TRBV4-1 and TRBJ2-7, with TRBD2 matching 7 bases. The CDR3 is made up of 15 amino acids. V shed 1 base, J shed 6 bases, and the junction held 9 bases outside the gene matches. CDR1 MGHRA and CDR2 YSYEKL come from the germline V gene. This CDR3 reads CASSQVLAGLTEQYF. The CDR3 bases are TGCGCCAGCAGCCAAGTATTGGCGGGACTAACCGAGCAGTACTTC.

The chain carries TRBV19 and TRBJ2-3; 9 bases align to TRBD2. V lost 2 bases to trimming and J lost 1 base; unmatched junction nucleotides: 7. The CDR3 consists of 17 residues. Germline V lookup: CDR1 LNHDA, CDR2 SQIVND (reference sequence). Here the CDR3 DNA reads TGTGCCAGTAGTATAAATAGCGGGAGTCGGCGCACAGATACGCAGTATTTT. This codes for CASSINSGSRRTDTQYF.